This T cell receptor (beta chain) stems from a study of cytomegalovirus exposure and HLA in healthy donors. Germline V CDR1 and CDR2: LNHDA, SQIVND (reference sequence). The CDR3 totals 14 residues. Trimming shortened V by 4 bases and J by 2 bases, and 11 bases separated the two germline ends. Study-level points and caveats: Versus the roughly 690-donor mean, an Asian-associated ancestry cluster reportedly showed fewer N-insertions in a later analysis.

The PCR was carried out with 60 Vbeta primers and 13 Jbeta primers. Under the authors' procedure: As a later analysis found, there were tens of millions of unique TCR beta chains, of which about 10 million were shared. This table comes from immunoSEQ multiplex PCR, and its TCRdb copy is limited to in-frame clones, with some not included. V and J calls and clone size are given by that table; D and trimming were obtained from the DNA. The data show about 160,000 clones, 70% to 80% seen once. About this clone itself: Its target is not known.

The sample taken for sequencing was PBMCs. The chain employs TRBV19 and TRBJ1-1; D is perhaps TRBD1 (5 bases). This TCR came from a man aged 25-40 years in good health and CMV-seronegative. The CDR3 DNA sequence: TGTGCCAGTAGTAAAGTCCAGGGTAACACTGAAGCTTTCTTT. It specifies CASSKVQGNTEAFF.